The 8 T cell receptor beta chains below come from one sample, sequenced in a study of regulatory T cells in long-lasting Graves disease. Described time point: newly diagnosed GD, antithyroid drugs for less than 3 months. Isolated PBMC RNA provided the starting material for the TCR library. Building the TCR beta libraries relied on iRepertoire HTBI primers, and CDR3 regions underwent Arm-PCR. TCRdb passed the multiplex PCR reads through MiXCR, listing each CDR3 protein once. The sample includes around 450,000 distinct CDR3 sequences, under 15% of them seen just once. The same data also went into a second study, on T cells in Graves' hyperthyroidism and ophthalmopathy.

The specimen was peripheral blood mononuclear cells (PBMCs), collected at new diagnosis, from a patient treated with antithyroid drugs. The receptor source for this set is a woman in her twenties or thirties with Graves disease.

The sample holds many counts of this clonotype. The chain joins TRBV2 to TRBJ1-2, with D unclear. Trimming stripped 0 bases from V and 4 bases from J, with 9 bases between. Germline V gene lookup returns CDR1 SNHLY and CDR2 FYNNEI. This CDR3 contains 14 residues. CDR3 in amino acids: CASSEARLAYGYTF. Written as DNA, the CDR3 is TGTGCCAGCAGTGAAGCGAGATTGGCCTATGGCTACACCTTC.

This clonotype was seen many times. This chain connects TRBV12-3 or TRBV12-4 to TRBJ2-4; 7 bases are shared with TRBD1. This CDR3 comprises 17 residues. With V trimmed by 6 bases and J by 0 bases, 11 bases remained unmatched. The CDR3 reads CASRPSTGALAKNIQYF. The CDR3 region has the DNA TGTGCCAGCAGACCCAGCACAGGGGCACTAGCCAAAAACATTCAGTACTTC.

This clonotype was seen at least ten times. CDR3 residues: CASRTDSGRGNTGELFF. In DNA, the CDR3 is TGTGCCAGCAGGACTGATAGCGGGAGAGGGAACACCGGGGAGCTGTTTTTT. The V gene is TRBV6-2 or TRBV6-3, the J gene TRBJ2-2; 9 bases are a match to TRBD2. The CDR3 sequence is 17 residues long. V gave up 6 bases and J gave up 1 base; unmatched junction bases: 9. Germline lookup yields CDR1 MNHEY and CDR2 SVGEGT.

Comments on this clonotype: A much larger clone lies a single base off, so this may be a read error. This sequence joins TRBV28 and TRBJ2-3; 8 bases are shared with TRBD2. The germline V gene encodes CDR1 MDHEN and CDR2 SYDVKM. CDR3 length: 17 residues. The V and J ends lost 5 bases and 3 bases, in that order; junction bases with no gene match: 13. CDR3 coding DNA: TGTGCCAGCAGTGACTTCTCCCGGGAGGGCCTTACAGATACGCAGTATTTT. It is translated as CASSDFSREGLTDTQYF.

This chain links TRBV20-1 with TRBJ2-7; D tentatively reads TRBD1 or TRBD2 (5 bases each). CDR1 DFQATT and CDR2 SNEGSKA come from the germline V gene (reference sequence). This CDR3 has 16 amino acids. The V end lost 5 bases, the J end lost 6 bases, and 26 bases lay between the germline ends. The CDR3 is CSAELQGPTVSGEQYF. The DNA of the CDR3 is TGCAGTGCTGAATTGCAGGGACCTACTGTGTCTGGCGAGCAGTACTTC.

In this sample, this clonotype turned up many times. The chain is built from TRBV7-9 and TRBJ1-2, with TRBD1 matching 12 bases. V trimming: 5 bases; J trimming: 7 bases; junction bases outside the gene matches: 8. Germline V gives CDR1 SEHNR, CDR2 FQNEAQ (reference sequence). There are 15 residues in the CDR3. In DNA form, the CDR3 reads TGTGCCAGCAGCCCACCGGGACAGGGGGCGTCTGGCTACACCTTC. This codes for CASSPPGQGASGYTF.

Many counts were recorded for this clonotype. The V and J genes are TRBV2 and TRBJ1-2; 7 bases agree with TRBD1. This CDR3 comprises 15 residues. J gave up 3 bases and V 9 bases, and 13 bases lay outside the gene matches. Germline V gene data show CDR1 as SNHLY and CDR2 as FYNNEI. The CDR3 reads CARQGRKEADYGYTF. The DNA for the CDR3 is TGTGCCAGACAGGGGCGAAAGGAGGCGGACTATGGCTACACCTTC.

At least ten counts were recorded for this clonotype. V and J are TRBV5-4 and TRBJ2-7, with D maybe TRBD1 (5 bases). Germline V gene sequence: CDR1 SGHNT, CDR2 YYREEE (reference sequence). The CDR3 has 14 amino acids. V shed 1 base and J shed 2 bases, with 10 bases lying between them. The DNA of the CDR3 is TGTGCCAGCAGCTTGTGGGGCGCAACCTACGAGCAGTACTTC. Translating it yields CASSLWGATYEQYF.